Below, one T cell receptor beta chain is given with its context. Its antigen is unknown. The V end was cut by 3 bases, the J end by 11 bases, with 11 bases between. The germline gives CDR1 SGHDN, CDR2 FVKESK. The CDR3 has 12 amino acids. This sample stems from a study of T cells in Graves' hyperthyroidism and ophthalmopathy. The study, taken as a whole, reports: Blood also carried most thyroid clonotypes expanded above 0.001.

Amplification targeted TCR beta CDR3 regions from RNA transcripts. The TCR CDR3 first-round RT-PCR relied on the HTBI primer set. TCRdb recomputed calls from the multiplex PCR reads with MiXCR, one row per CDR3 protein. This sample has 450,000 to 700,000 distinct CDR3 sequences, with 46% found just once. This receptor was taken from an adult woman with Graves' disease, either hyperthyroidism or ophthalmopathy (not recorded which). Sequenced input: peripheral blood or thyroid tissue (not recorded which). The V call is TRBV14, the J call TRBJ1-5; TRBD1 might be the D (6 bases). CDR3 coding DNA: TGTGCCAGCAGCCAGGGGGGCGGCACCCAGCATTTT. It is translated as CASSQGGGTQHF. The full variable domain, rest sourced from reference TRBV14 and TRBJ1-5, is EAGVTQFPSHSVIEKGQTVTLRCDPISGHDNLYWYRRVMGKEIKFLLHFVKESKQDESGMPNNRFLAERTGGTYSTLKVQPAELEDSGVYFCASSQGGGTQHFGDGTRLSIL.